One and the same sample provided the 10 T cell receptor beta chains below, sequenced in a study of T cells in Graves' hyperthyroidism and ophthalmopathy. The investigators amplified TCR beta CDR3 regions from RNA transcripts. With the HTBI primer set, the TCR CDR3 went through a first round of RT-PCR. TCRdb fed the multiplex PCR reads into MiXCR, producing one record per CDR3 protein. In the table there are around 520,000 distinct CDR3 sequences, roughly a quarter of which are singletons. Sequencing used blood. The receptor set was obtained from a woman aged 30 to 39 with Graves' ophthalmopathy.

This clonotype has at least ten counts. The rearrangement uses TRBV6-2 or TRBV6-3 and TRBJ2-6, with D maybe TRBD1 (6 bases). Germline V gives CDR1 MNHEY, CDR2 SVGEGT. Trimming pared 7 bases from V and 3 bases from J, leaving 10 bases between. The CDR3 has 14 amino acids. CDR3: CASNSGDGANVLTF. DNA for the CDR3: TGTGCCAGCAATTCAGGGGATGGGGCCAACGTCCTGACTTTC.

This clonotype came up many times. The genes are TRBV13 and TRBJ1-2, with 9 bases identical to TRBD1. CDR3 length: 16 residues. The germline gives CDR1 PRHDT, CDR2 FYEKMQ (reference sequence). V shed 4 bases, J shed 7 bases, and the junction held 13 bases outside the gene matches. CDR3 DNA: TGTGCCAGCAGCTCTCAACTCGGACAGGGGAATGGTGGCTACACCTTC. This translates into CASSSQLGQGNGGYTF. Full variable domain (rest looked up from reference TRBV13 and TRBJ1-2): AAGVIQSPRHLIKEKRETATLKCYPIPRHDTVYWYQQGPGQDPQFLISFYEKMQSDKGSIPDRFSAQQFSDYHSELNMSSLELGDSALYFCASSSQLGQGNGGYTFGSGTRLTVV.

This clonotype was observed many times. This rearrangement joins TRBV27 to TRBJ2-7; no firm D call. The V gene's germline CDR1 is MNHEY and CDR2 SMNVEV (reference sequence). This CDR3 is built from 12 residues. V was pared by 5 bases and J by 1 base, with 6 bases between. CDR3 sequence reads: CASSPVSYEQYF. The CDR3 DNA reads TGTGCCAGCAGTCCAGTATCCTACGAGCAGTACTTC.

V and J are TRBV6-2 or TRBV6-3 and TRBJ2-5; D may be TRBD1 (6 bases). V lost 4 bases and J 3 bases, leaving 12 bases between the germline ends. Germline CDR1 MNHEY, CDR2 SVGEGT. This CDR3 comprises 14 residues. CDR3: CASSLTAGEETQYF. DNA for the CDR3: TGTGCCAGCAGTTTGACGGCAGGGGAAGAGACCCAGTACTTC.

The sample holds many counts of this clonotype. The chain carries TRBV4-1 and TRBJ1-5; 7 bases agree with TRBD1. Germline CDR1 and CDR2: MGHRA and YSYEKL. V shed 4 bases, J shed 6 bases, and the junction held 12 bases outside the gene matches. The CDR3 sequence is 16 residues long. CDR3 DNA sequence: TGCGCCAGCAGCCGCAATACAGGGGAGGGAGGTCAGCCCCAGCATTTT. Amino acid sequence: CASSRNTGEGGQPQHF.

Many counts were recorded for this clonotype. The J gene is TRBJ2-7, the V gene TRBV20-1; D is possibly TRBD2 (7 bases). This CDR3 has 13 amino acids. With 5 bases removed from V and 2 bases from J, the gap between germline ends came to 13 bases. Looked up from germline, CDR1 is DFQATT and CDR2 is SNEGSKA (reference sequence). The CDR3 is CSASTGTTYEQYF. As DNA, the CDR3 is TGCAGTGCTTCCACAGGGACTACCTACGAGCAGTACTTC.

This clonotype came up many times. The chain is built from TRBV6-1 and TRBJ2-7; D ambiguous. V lost 7 bases, J lost 4 bases, and 20 bases lay in between. Germline lookup yields CDR1 MNHNS and CDR2 SASEGT. This CDR3 comprises 15 residues. In nucleotides, the CDR3 is TGTGCCAGCAACCCCATTTTGGGTAAAGGGTACGAGCAGTACTTC. Protein sequence: CASNPILGKGYEQYF.

This sequence joins TRBV6-1 and TRBJ2-7; 12 bases line up with TRBD2. J was trimmed by 6 bases and V by 8 bases; bases with no gene match: 2. Looked up from germline, CDR1 is MNHNS and CDR2 is SASEGT. The CDR3 is 12 amino acids. This CDR3 is CASSSGGAEQYF. In nucleotides, the CDR3 is TGTGCCAGCTCTAGCGGGGGGGCCGAGCAGTACTTC.

There are many counts of this clonotype. The CDR3 DNA is TGTGCCAGCAGTTTATCAGGGTCCTTATACGAGCAGTACTTC. It codes for CASSLSGSLYEQYF. The J gene is TRBJ2-7, the V gene TRBV27; unclear D gene. In germline, CDR1 is MNHEY, CDR2 SMNVEV (reference sequence). Between the trimmed V and J ends, which lost 0 bases and 4 bases, there was a span of 10 bases. This CDR3 has 14 amino acids.

This clonotype was detected ten times or more. The V gene is TRBV10-3, the J gene TRBJ1-2; D may be TRBD1 (5 bases). The CDR3 covers 14 residues. Germline V lookup: CDR1 ENHRY, CDR2 SYGVKD. V lost 3 bases and J lost 2, with 10 bases in between. The CDR3 DNA is TGTGCCATCAGTGATAGGGGACGGAACTATGGCTACACCTTC. Its translation is CAISDRGRNYGYTF.